The 31 T cell receptor beta chains listed next were all sequenced from one sample in a study of T cell repertoires in cytomegalovirus infection. TCRdb passed the reads through MiXCR, listing each CDR3 protein once. The table has fewer than 200,000 distinct CDR3 sequences, roughly a fifth seen once; the top ten hold roughly 2.9%. The material sequenced was PBMCs. These receptors originate from a human donor in good health (CMV status not recorded). Some clones in this sample may be carry-over from other donors' samples.

This clonotype was recorded a few times. The chain links TRBV5-1 to TRBJ2-7; possible D gene TRBD1, 6 bases. Germline values: CDR1 SGHRS, CDR2 YFSETQ. The V and J ends lost 3 bases and 5 bases respectively, with 18 bases between them. This CDR3 is 15 amino acids long. In DNA form, the CDR3 reads TGCGCCAGCAGCTCCTTGGGTAGGGGGATGGACGAGCAGTACTTC. This translates into CASSSLGRGMDEQYF.

In this sample, this clonotype turned up a few times. J is TRBJ2-1 and V is TRBV7-9; weak D call: TRBD2 (5 bases). V gave up 2 bases and J gave up 12 bases, with 11 bases separating them. CDR3 length equals 12 residues. Germline values: CDR1 SEHNR, CDR2 FQNEAQ (reference sequence). CDR3 protein: CASSLSWEWQFF. The CDR3, as DNA: TGTGCCAGCAGCTTATCGTGGGAGTGGCAGTTCTTC.

V and J are TRBV27 and TRBJ1-2; 8 bases line up with TRBD1. Trimming took 1 base from V and 7 from J; bases not matched to a gene: 29. CDR1 and CDR2 (germline): MNHEY, SMNVEV (reference sequence). The CDR3 runs 22 residues. CDR3 sequence: CASSLLGPRQGFYEGPYSGYTF. CDR3 bases: TGTGCCAGCAGTTTATTGGGACCCAGACAGGGGTTCTATGAAGGTCCCTATAGTGGCTACACCTTC.

This clonotype appeared a few times. The rearrangement links TRBV5-6 to TRBJ2-2, with D maybe TRBD2 (6 bases). The V end lost 1 base, the J end lost 5 bases, and 12 bases lay between the germline ends. This CDR3 spans 15 amino acids. Germline V lookup: CDR1 SGHDT, CDR2 YYEEEE. The chain's CDR3 is CASSLLRDWTGELFF. The CDR3 bases are TGTGCCAGCAGCTTGCTGCGGGATTGGACCGGGGAGCTGTTTTTT. Based on the CDR3 plus reference TRBV5-6 and TRBJ2-2, the full variable domain is DAGVTQSPTHLIKTRGQQVTLRCSPKSGHDTVSWYQQALGQGPQFIFQYYEEEERQRGNFPDRFSGHQFPNYSSELNVNALLLGDSALYLCASSLLRDWTGELFFGEGSRLTVL.

This clonotype occurred a few times. This sequence joins TRBV6-1 and TRBJ2-1; D gene uncertain. The CDR3 runs 14 residues. Germline V CDR1 and CDR2: MNHNS, SASEGT. Trimming cost V 6 bases and J 7 bases, with 16 bases left between them. In nucleotides, the CDR3 is TGTGCCAGCAGCACGGCCTGGGGTGGGAATGAGCAGTTCTTC. Translation gives CASSTAWGGNEQFF.

This clonotype was seen a handful of times. The V call is TRBV2, the J call TRBJ2-4; maybe TRBD2 (6 bases). The CDR3 has 15 residues. Trimming took 6 bases from V and 0 from J, leaving 12 bases between them. Germline V gives CDR1 SNHLY, CDR2 FYNNEI. The chain's CDR3 is CASSKWGEAKNIQYF. Written as DNA, the CDR3 is TGTGCCAGCAGCAAATGGGGGGAAGCCAAAAACATTCAGTACTTC. Supplemented by reference TRBV2 and TRBJ2-4, the full variable domain reads EPEVTQTPSHQVTQMGQEVILRCVPISNHLYFYWYRQILGQKVEFLVSFYNNEISEKSEIFDDQFSVERPDGSNFTLKIRSTKLEDSAMYFCASSKWGEAKNIQYFGAGTRLSVL.

The table lists this clonotype with many counts. J is TRBJ2-3 and V is TRBV10-3; D call uncertain. The CDR3 is 13 amino acids. Germline-derived CDR1 and CDR2 are ENHRY and SYGVKD. V dropped 5 bases and J dropped 4 bases, with 10 bases sitting between them. The CDR3 nucleotides are TGTGCCATCAGTACTTTACAAGCAGATACGCAGTATTTT. It is translated as CAISTLQADTQYF.

This clonotype was seen only a few times. This chain connects TRBV6-6 to TRBJ2-3; 11 nucleotides align to TRBD2. The CDR3 covers 17 residues. The V and J ends lost 4 bases and 4 bases, in that order; junction bases with no gene match: 10. CDR1 is MNHNY and CDR2 is SVGAGI in the germline V gene (reference sequence). DNA of the CDR3: TGTGCCAGCAGTTCCCACAGTTCTAGCGGGAGGCCAGATACGCAGTATTTT. This encodes CASSSHSSSGRPDTQYF.

The rearrangement links TRBV20-1 to TRBJ1-1; D not certain. V lost 0 bases, J lost 4 bases, and 12 bases lay in between. Germline V gives CDR1 DFQATT, CDR2 SNEGSKA (reference sequence). The CDR3 covers 14 residues. CDR3 DNA: TGCAGTGCTAGAGATCGGGATCCGCGCACTGAAGCTTTCTTT. Protein sequence: CSARDRDPRTEAFF.

This clonotype was found many times. J is TRBJ2-1 and V is TRBV6-1, with a possible D match to TRBD2 (6 bases). CDR1 and CDR2 from the germline V gene are MNHNS and SASEGT. V lost 5 bases and J lost 4, with 15 bases in between. The CDR3 covers 15 residues. CDR3 sequence reads: CASSPNPGRYNEQFF. CDR3 sequence (DNA): TGTGCCAGCAGTCCAAACCCCGGGAGATACAATGAGCAGTTCTTC.

The chain joins TRBV15 to TRBJ2-1; D remains ambiguous. CDR3 size: 17 residues. The germline gives CDR1 LNHNV, CDR2 YYDKDF (reference sequence). The germline V and J ends were trimmed by 6 bases and 5 bases, with 23 bases remaining between them. The CDR3 DNA reads as TGTGCCACCAGTCTCTCTGGTGGCCCGCGGCCTAACAATGAGCAGTTCTTC. It is translated as CATSLSGGPRPNNEQFF.

This clonotype showed up many times. The J gene is TRBJ2-7, the V gene TRBV7-2, with 8 positions matching TRBD2. Germline V gene data show CDR1 as SGHTA and CDR2 as FQGNSA. J was trimmed by 0 bases and V by 8 bases; bases with no gene match: 9. CDR3 size: 15 residues. CDR3 region: CASGNSGIGSYEQYF. The CDR3 bases are TGTGCCAGCGGAAATAGCGGGATTGGCTCCTACGAGCAGTACTTC. Full variable domain (remainder filled in from reference TRBV7-2 and TRBJ2-7): GAGVSQSPSNKVTEKGKDVELRCDPISGHTALYWYRQSLGQGLEFLIYFQGNSAPDKSGLPSDRFSAERTGGSVSTLTIQRTQQEDSAVYLCASGNSGIGSYEQYFGPGTRLTVT.

In this sample, this clonotype turned up a few times. V gene TRBV5-1 combines with J gene TRBJ2-1; 10 bases match TRBD2. J lost 0 bases, V lost 2 bases, and 5 bases had no gene match. The CDR3 consists of 17 residues. The germline V gene has CDR1 SGHRS and CDR2 YFSETQ. The CDR3, as DNA: TGCGCCAGCAGCTTTGGACTAGCGGAGTACTCCTACAATGAGCAGTTCTTC. Translation gives CASSFGLAEYSYNEQFF.

In its sample, this clonotype was seen many times. The V and J genes are TRBV27 and TRBJ1-1; TRBD1 agrees at 7 bases. Per germline, CDR1 MNHEY and CDR2 SMNVEV (reference sequence). Losses at the gene ends were 5 bases for V and 3 bases for J; bases not matched to a gene: 9. The CDR3 covers 15 residues. The CDR3: CASSKRTGGDTEAFF. CDR3 coding DNA: TGTGCCAGCAGTAAACGGACAGGAGGGGACACTGAAGCTTTCTTT.

As concerns this clonotype: Compared with germline, one end of the junction differs, possibly owing to a read error. The V and J genes are TRBV4-1 and TRBJ2-1; TRBD2 matches 13 bases. Per the germline V gene, CDR1 is MGHRA and CDR2 is YSYEKL. The CDR3 covers 19 residues. The CDR3 protein is CTSSHGTSGARTTYNEQFF. CDR3 in DNA: TGCACCAGCAGCCACGGGACTAGCGGGGCCCGCACGACCTACAATGAGCAGTTCTTC.

Notes on this clonotype: A single base separates this from a much larger clone, so it may be a read error. This sequence joins TRBV7-2 and TRBJ2-4; TRBD2 agrees at 11 bases. The CDR3 has 14 residues. The ends lost 3 bases at V and 7 bases at J; junction bases unmatched: 2. CDR1 is SGHTA and CDR2 is FQGNSA in the germline V gene. In DNA, the CDR3 is TGTGCCAGCAGCTTGACTAGCGGGGATAACATTCAGTACTTC. Protein: CASSLTSGDNIQYF.

The chain carries TRBV7-8 and TRBJ2-3; 7 positions match TRBD2. CDR1 and CDR2 from the germline V gene are SGHVS and FQNEAQ. J lost 1 base, V lost 3 bases, and 7 bases had no gene match. The length of the CDR3 is 16 residues. The CDR3 DNA follows: TGTGCCAGCAGCTTTGCGTTGGGGGGGGGCACAGATACGCAGTATTTT. Translation gives CASSFALGGGTDTQYF.

This clonotype was counted a few times. The rearrangement uses TRBV12-3 or TRBV12-4 and TRBJ1-4, with TRBD1 as a possible D gene (6 bases). CDR3 length: 14 residues. V lost 7 bases and J lost 4, with 13 bases in between. The CDR3 spells CASTPTGLNEKLFF. For the CDR3, the DNA is TGTGCCAGCACCCCGACAGGTCTTAATGAAAAACTGTTTTTT.

The chain uses TRBV5-6 and TRBJ2-1; 12 nucleotides agree with TRBD1. The CDR3 loop spans 16 amino acids. Germline V gene lookup returns CDR1 SGHDT and CDR2 YYEEEE. V dropped 0 bases and J dropped 9; count of bases not matched to a gene: 7. DNA of the CDR3: TGTGCCAGCAGCTTGGAAATGGGACAGGGGGCCGGTGAGCAGTTCTTC. This encodes CASSLEMGQGAGEQFF.

This chain connects TRBV24-1 to TRBJ2-1, with TRBD1 as a possible D gene (6 bases). There are 14 residues in the CDR3. Germline CDR1 reads KGHDR; CDR2 reads SFDVKD. V was trimmed by 4 bases and J by 6 bases, leaving 12 bases between them. The CDR3: CATSENRDFNEQFF. DNA of the CDR3: TGTGCCACCAGTGAGAACAGGGATTTCAATGAGCAGTTCTTC.

This clonotype showed up just a few times. The rearrangement joins TRBV12-3 or TRBV12-4 to TRBJ1-1; D gene ambiguous. The CDR3 extends over 15 amino acids. With 3 bases removed from V and 0 bases from J, the gap between germline ends came to 11 bases. CDR3 loop: CASSLDPRMNTEAFF. The CDR3 DNA sequence: TGTGCCAGCAGTTTGGATCCGCGCATGAACACTGAAGCTTTCTTT.

J is TRBJ2-3 and V is TRBV11-2; no clear D. Trimming removed 1 base from V and 7 bases from J, with 6 bases in between. Germline V CDR1 and CDR2: SGHAT, FQNNGV. The CDR3 runs to 12 residues. CDR3 DNA: TGTGCCAGCAGCTTAGGTGCAAATACGCAGTATTTT. Its translation is CASSLGANTQYF.

The J gene is TRBJ2-5, the V gene TRBV11-2; 11 nucleotides line up with TRBD2. J was trimmed by 3 bases and V by 5 bases; bases with no gene match: 8. The germline gives CDR1 SGHAT, CDR2 FQNNGV. The CDR3 totals 16 residues. CDR3 amino acids: CASSHPGLAVEETQYF. The CDR3 coding sequence is TGTGCCAGCAGCCACCCGGGACTAGCGGTAGAAGAGACCCAGTACTTC.

The rearrangement uses TRBV6-5 and TRBJ2-1, with 11 bases fitting TRBD2. V dropped 5 bases and J dropped 9; count of bases not matched to a gene: 9. This CDR3 has 15 residues. Germline CDR1 reads MNHEY; CDR2 reads SVGAGI. The CDR3 nucleotides are TGTGCCAGCAGTCTATATAGCGGGAGGGCCGGTGAGCAGTTCTTC. Translated: CASSLYSGRAGEQFF.

This chain links TRBV5-8 with TRBJ2-2; D unresolved. The CDR3 runs 16 residues. Trimming took off 4 bases at V and 0 bases at J, with 13 bases between the two ends. Per germline, CDR1 SGHTS and CDR2 YDEGEE. As DNA, the CDR3 is TGTGCCAGCAGCCGCGAGGCAGGAGCGAACACCGGGGAGCTGTTTTTT. This encodes CASSREAGANTGELFF.

The chain uses TRBV19 and TRBJ2-4; D is ambiguous. Germline V gene data show CDR1 as LNHDA and CDR2 as SQIVND (reference sequence). The CDR3 has 16 residues. Deletions cut 1 base from V and 1 base from J, with 11 bases between. The DNA for the CDR3 is TGTGCCAGTAGTATAGTTTCTTTCAGGGCCAAAAACATTCAGTACTTC. Its protein product is CASSIVSFRAKNIQYF.

This clonotype appeared many times. CDR3 DNA sequence: TGTGCCACCAGTGTGTCCGGGACAGGCTACAATGAGCAGTTCTTC. Amino acids: CATSVSGTGYNEQFF. The chain has TRBV24-1 and TRBJ2-1; 8 positions match TRBD1. The CDR3 length is 15 residues. The germline V gene encodes CDR1 KGHDR and CDR2 SFDVKD. V was pared by 5 bases and J by 3 bases, with 5 bases of the junction left unmatched.

The rearrangement links TRBV5-5 to TRBJ2-5, with D perhaps assigned TRBD1 or TRBD2 (6 bases each). This CDR3 is built from 13 residues. V lost 0 bases and J lost 7, with 10 bases in between. The germline V gene has CDR1 SGHKS and CDR2 YYEKEE (reference sequence). CDR3 in DNA: TGTGCCAGCAGCTTGGCGGGGGCAAGGACCCAGTACTTC. Translated, it gives CASSLAGARTQYF.

The V gene is TRBV7-9, the J gene TRBJ1-3; weak D call: TRBD1 (5 bases). Germline CDR1 and CDR2: SEHNR and FQNEAQ (reference sequence). V dropped 4 bases and J dropped 2 bases, with 15 bases sitting between them. The CDR3 spans 16 residues. The CDR3 DNA reads TGTGCCAGCAGCTGGTTGAGGGGACTGACTGGAAACACCATATATTTT. Its translation: CASSWLRGLTGNTIYF. The full variable domain, its missing parts supplied by reference TRBV7-9 and TRBJ1-3, is DTGVSQNPRHKITKRGQNVTFRCDPISEHNRLYWYRQTLGQGPEFLTYFQNEAQLEKSRLLSDRFSAERPKGSFSTLEIQRTEQGDSAMYLCASSWLRGLTGNTIYFGEGSWLTVV.

The chain is built from TRBV12-5 and TRBJ1-5; a weak D match, TRBD1 (6 bases). The V end lost 0 bases, the J end lost 0 bases, and 12 bases lay between the germline ends. Germline V CDR1 and CDR2: LGHNT, FRNRAP. This CDR3 contains 17 residues. The CDR3 is CASGLVIGTSSNQPQHF. The CDR3 DNA sequence: TGTGCTAGTGGTTTGGTAATCGGGACAAGTAGCAATCAGCCCCAGCATTTT.

The chain combines TRBV10-3 with TRBJ2-2; D is undetermined. V was pared by 7 bases and J by 8 bases, with 17 bases between. Per germline, CDR1 ENHRY and CDR2 SYGVKD. The CDR3 spans 14 residues. This CDR3 reads CAINVGPAKGELFF. In DNA, the CDR3 is TGTGCCATCAACGTCGGACCCGCAAAAGGGGAGCTGTTTTTT.